This TCR beta chain was profiled in a study of human T cells and chemical hapten exposure. This clonotype came up many times. CDR1 and CDR2 (germline): MDHEN, SYDVKM. The V and J ends lost 10 bases and 5 bases, in that order; junction bases with no gene match: 4. CDR3 size: 12 residues. TCRdb used MiXCR to reprocess the RACE reads, holding one entry per CDR3 protein. The data hold around 380,000 distinct CDR3 sequences, with approximately 5% observed a single time. Time point defined: patch test 1, 2 weeks after DPC sensitization. The treatment denotes: therapeutic diphenylcyclopropenone sensitization with weekly scalp DPC.

The sequence was collected from a woman aged 45-65 years with alopecia areata. Some clones in this sample may be carry-over from other donors' samples. The chain is built from TRBV28 and TRBJ2-3, with 9 positions matching TRBD1. This specimen consisted of whole blood, obtained in connection with sensitization to the hapten diphenylcyclopropenone (DPC). CDR3 loop: CAIRQGEDTQYF. In DNA, the CDR3 is TGTGCCATTCGACAGGGGGAAGATACGCAGTATTTT. Drawing the rest from reference TRBV28 and TRBJ2-3, the complete variable domain is DVKVTQSSRYLVKRTGEKVFLECVQDMDHENMFWYRQDPGLGLRLIYFSYDVKMKEKGDIPEGYSVSREKKERFSLILESASTNQTSMYLCAIRQGEDTQYFGPGTRLTVL.